The 10 T cell receptor beta chains in this list originate from one sample, sequenced in a study of CD8+CD57+ T cells in acquired aplastic anemia. According to the study, genomic DNA was the template for TCR beta VDJ and CDR3 profiling. TCRdb fed the reads into MiXCR, producing one record per CDR3 protein. The sample has 450,000 to 600,000 distinct CDR3 sequences, around a third seen once. An expansion of CD8+CD57+ cells by flow cytometry had been shown in patients chosen for sequencing. The source material was sorted CD4+, CD8+, or CD8+CD57+ T cells (not recorded which) from PBMCs. All receptors come from a human donor with aplastic anemia.

With regard to this clonotype: A much larger clone is a single base away; this may be a read error. The chain is built from TRBV7-2 and TRBJ2-3, with D hard to call. Looked up from germline, CDR1 is SGHTA and CDR2 is FQGNSA. CDR3 size: 14 residues. CDR3 sequence reads: CASSLARTTDAQYF. In DNA form, the CDR3 reads TGTGCCAGCAGCTTAGCCAGGACCACAGATGCGCAGTATTTT.

The chain combines TRBV7-9 with TRBJ1-1; maybe TRBD1 (5 bases). The germline V gene has CDR1 SEHNR and CDR2 FQNEAQ (reference sequence). Trimming removed 5 bases from V and 4 bases from J, with 17 bases in between. The CDR3 is 15 amino acids. As DNA, the CDR3 is TGTGCCAGCAGCCGGGGGAGTGGATGGAGCACTGAAGCTTTCTTT. This encodes CASSRGSGWSTEAFF.

This clonotype was observed at least ten times. J is TRBJ2-7 and V is TRBV7-8, with D perhaps TRBD2 (5 bases). Germline V CDR1 and CDR2: SGHVS, FQNEAQ. The V and J ends lost 4 bases and 4 bases respectively, with 11 bases between them. CDR3 length: 13 amino acids. The CDR3 sequence is CASSSAAEYEQYF. Written as DNA, the CDR3 is TGTGCCAGCAGCTCAGCGGCGGAATACGAGCAGTACTTC.

This sequence joins TRBV12-3 or TRBV12-4 and TRBJ2-7; TRBD1 aligns across 9 bases. The CDR3 has 15 residues. With V trimmed by 7 bases and J by 0 bases, 7 bases remained unmatched. The DNA of the CDR3 is TGTGCCAGCACCGAGGGACAGGGCGGCTCCTACGAGCAGTACTTC. Encoded protein: CASTEGQGGSYEQYF.

This sequence joins TRBV5-6 and TRBJ2-7; no reliable D call. The germline V and J ends were trimmed by 6 bases and 4 bases, with 20 bases remaining between them. There are 15 residues in the CDR3. Germline-derived CDR1 and CDR2 are SGHDT and YYEEEE. The CDR3 bases are TGTGCCAGCACCGTACGGAGCCCAGTGAGGTACGAGCAGTACTTC. Protein product: CASTVRSPVRYEQYF. The entire variable domain, with the rest obtained from reference TRBV5-6 and TRBJ2-7, is as follows: DAGVTQSPTHLIKTRGQQVTLRCSPKSGHDTVSWYQQALGQGPQFIFQYYEEEERQRGNFPDRFSGHQFPNYSSELNVNALLLGDSALYLCASTVRSPVRYEQYFGPGTRLTVT.

The V gene is TRBV27, the J gene TRBJ1-5; D ambiguous. CDR1 and CDR2 from the germline V gene are MNHEY and SMNVEV (reference sequence). V lost 2 bases to trimming and J lost 6 bases, with 14 bases between them. The CDR3 contains 15 residues. CDR3 nucleotides: TGTGCCAGCAGTTTAGTTTCGGGGATGGGTCAGCCCCAGCATTTT. Protein sequence: CASSLVSGMGQPQHF.

The V and J genes are TRBV25-1 and TRBJ2-5, with TRBD1 matching over 7 bases. The V segment lost 6 bases and the J segment 3 bases; nucleotides outside the gene matches: 10. The length of the CDR3 is 15 residues. Per germline, CDR1 MGHDK and CDR2 SYGVNS. CDR3 nucleotide sequence: TGTGCCAGCAGCTTATATGGACAGGTTAAAGAGACCCAGTACTTC. This codes for CASSLYGQVKETQYF.

This clonotype was seen a few times. The chain recombines TRBV7-9 with TRBJ1-1; 7 bases are a match to TRBD1. The germline V gene encodes CDR1 SEHNR and CDR2 FQNEAQ (reference sequence). This CDR3 spans 15 amino acids. The V gene end was trimmed by 6 bases and the J gene end by 1 base; junction bases not matched to a gene: 8. As DNA, the CDR3 is TGTGCCAGCAGTCCAGGGGCAGGGGGGAACACTGAAGCTTTCTTT. The encoded protein is CASSPGAGGNTEAFF.

This rearrangement joins TRBV6-1 to TRBJ2-7; 10 bases are shared with TRBD1. Trimming cost V 7 bases and J 2 bases; bases outside gene matches: 2. CDR1 MNHNS and CDR2 SASEGT come from the germline V gene. The CDR3 covers 13 residues. CDR3 loop: CASKGTGAYEQYF. The CDR3 DNA reads TGTGCCAGCAAAGGGACAGGGGCCTACGAGCAGTACTTC.

This clonotype was counted a few times. V and J are TRBV27 and TRBJ2-7; D call uncertain. V was clipped by 0 bases and J by 7 bases, with 10 bases between them. The CDR3 consists of 13 residues. Germline V lookup: CDR1 MNHEY, CDR2 SMNVEV (reference sequence). DNA for the CDR3: TGTGCCAGCAGTTTATCTTTCTTAGGGGAGCAGTACTTC. It is translated as CASSLSFLGEQYF.